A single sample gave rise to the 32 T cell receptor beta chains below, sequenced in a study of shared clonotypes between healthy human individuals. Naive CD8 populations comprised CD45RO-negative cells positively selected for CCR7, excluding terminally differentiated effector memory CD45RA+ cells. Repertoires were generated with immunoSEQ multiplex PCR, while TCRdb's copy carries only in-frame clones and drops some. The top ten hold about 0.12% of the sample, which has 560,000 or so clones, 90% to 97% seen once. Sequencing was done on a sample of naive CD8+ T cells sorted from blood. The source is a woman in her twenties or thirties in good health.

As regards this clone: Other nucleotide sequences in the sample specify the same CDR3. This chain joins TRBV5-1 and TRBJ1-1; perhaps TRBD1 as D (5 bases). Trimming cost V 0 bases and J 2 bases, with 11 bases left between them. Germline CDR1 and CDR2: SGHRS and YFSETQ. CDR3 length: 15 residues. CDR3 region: CASSLAQGLNTEAFF. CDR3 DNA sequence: TGCGCCAGCAGCTTGGCGCAGGGCCTTAACACTGAAGCTTTCTTT.

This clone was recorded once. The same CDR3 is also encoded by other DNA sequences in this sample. CDR3 bases: TGTGCCAGCAGTTTACCCGGGAGCTACGAGCAGTACTTC. Its translation is CASSLPGSYEQYF. V usage is TRBV27 and J usage is TRBJ2-7, with D perhaps matching TRBD2 (6 bases). Deletions cut 2 bases from V and 3 bases from J, with 8 bases between. Germline V gives CDR1 MNHEY, CDR2 SMNVEV (reference sequence). There are 13 residues in the CDR3.

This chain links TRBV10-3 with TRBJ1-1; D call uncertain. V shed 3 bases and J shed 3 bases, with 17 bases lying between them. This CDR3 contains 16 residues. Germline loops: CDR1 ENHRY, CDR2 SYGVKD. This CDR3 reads CAISDLRPGRYTEAFF. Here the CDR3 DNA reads TGTGCCATCAGTGACCTACGGCCCGGTCGTTACACTGAAGCTTTCTTT.

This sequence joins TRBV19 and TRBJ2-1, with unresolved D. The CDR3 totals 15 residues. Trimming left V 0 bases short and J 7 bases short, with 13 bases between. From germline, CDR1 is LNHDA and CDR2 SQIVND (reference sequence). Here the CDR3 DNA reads TGTGCCAGTAGTATAGATCTAGAACTTGTGAATGAGCAGTTCTTC. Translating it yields CASSIDLELVNEQFF.

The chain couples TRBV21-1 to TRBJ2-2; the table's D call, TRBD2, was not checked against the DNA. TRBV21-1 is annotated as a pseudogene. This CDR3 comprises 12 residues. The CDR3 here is CASRGETGELFF. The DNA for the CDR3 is TGTGCCAGCAGAGGAGAAACCGGGGAGCTGTTTTTT.

CDR3 sequence reads: CASSFSGAQETQYF. CDR3 DNA: TGTGCCAGCAGTTTTTCAGGTGCCCAAGAGACCCAGTACTTC. The chain links TRBV27 to TRBJ2-5; D remains ambiguous. Germline V gene data show CDR1 as MNHEY and CDR2 as SMNVEV (reference sequence). The V gene lost 3 bases and the J gene lost 1 base, with 9 bases spanning the gap. The length of the CDR3 is 14 residues.

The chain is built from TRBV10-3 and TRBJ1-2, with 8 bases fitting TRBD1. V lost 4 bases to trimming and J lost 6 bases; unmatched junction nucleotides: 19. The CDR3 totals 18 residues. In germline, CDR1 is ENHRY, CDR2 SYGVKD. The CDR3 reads CAISGGGDRWKGGNGYTF. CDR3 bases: TGTGCCATCAGTGGAGGTGGGGACAGGTGGAAGGGTGGCAATGGCTACACCTTC.

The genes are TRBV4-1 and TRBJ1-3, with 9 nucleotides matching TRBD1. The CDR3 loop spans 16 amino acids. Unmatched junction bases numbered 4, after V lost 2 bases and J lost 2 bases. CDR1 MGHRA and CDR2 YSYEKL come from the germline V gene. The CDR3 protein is CASSQLGTGPGNTIYF. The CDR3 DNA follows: TGCGCCAGCAGCCAATTAGGGACAGGGCCTGGAAACACCATATATTTT.

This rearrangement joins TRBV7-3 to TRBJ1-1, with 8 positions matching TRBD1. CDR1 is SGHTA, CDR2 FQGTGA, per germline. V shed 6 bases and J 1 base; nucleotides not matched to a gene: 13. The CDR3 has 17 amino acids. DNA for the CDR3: TGTGCCAGCAGTCTTCCGAGGACAGGGTTGGGGAACACTGAAGCTTTCTTT. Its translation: CASSLPRTGLGNTEAFF.

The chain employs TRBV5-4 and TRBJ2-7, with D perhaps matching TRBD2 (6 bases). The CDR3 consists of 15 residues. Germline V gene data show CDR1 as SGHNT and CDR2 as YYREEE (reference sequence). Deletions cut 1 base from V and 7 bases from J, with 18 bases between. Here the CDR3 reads CASSLFPREQEEQYF. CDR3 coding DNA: TGTGCCAGCAGCTTGTTCCCCCGGGAGCAGGAAGAGCAGTACTTC.

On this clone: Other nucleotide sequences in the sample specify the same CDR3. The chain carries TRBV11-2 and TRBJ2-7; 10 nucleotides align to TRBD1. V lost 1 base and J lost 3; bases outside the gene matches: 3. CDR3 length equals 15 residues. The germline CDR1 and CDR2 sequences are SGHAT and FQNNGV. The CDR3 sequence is CASSLGTGGGYEQYF. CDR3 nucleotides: TGTGCCAGCAGCTTAGGGACAGGGGGTGGCTACGAGCAGTACTTC. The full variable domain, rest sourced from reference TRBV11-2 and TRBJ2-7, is EAGVAQSPRYKIIEKRQSVAFWCNPISGHATLYWYQQILGQGPKLLIQFQNNGVVDDSQLPKDRFSAERLKGVDSTLKIQPAKLEDSAVYLCASSLGTGGGYEQYFGPGTRLTVT.

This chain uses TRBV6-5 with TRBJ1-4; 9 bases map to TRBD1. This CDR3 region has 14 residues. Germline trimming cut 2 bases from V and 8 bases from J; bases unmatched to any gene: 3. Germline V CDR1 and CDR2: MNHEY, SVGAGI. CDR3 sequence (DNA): TGTGCCAGCAGTTACGAGACAGGGGGAGAAAAACTGTTTTTT. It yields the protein CASSYETGGEKLFF.

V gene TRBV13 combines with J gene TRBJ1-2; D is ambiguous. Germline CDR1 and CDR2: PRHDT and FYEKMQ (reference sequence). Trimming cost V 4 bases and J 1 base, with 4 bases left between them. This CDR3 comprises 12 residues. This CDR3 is CASSYLNYGYTF. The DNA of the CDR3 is TGTGCCAGCAGCTACCTTAACTATGGCTACACCTTC.

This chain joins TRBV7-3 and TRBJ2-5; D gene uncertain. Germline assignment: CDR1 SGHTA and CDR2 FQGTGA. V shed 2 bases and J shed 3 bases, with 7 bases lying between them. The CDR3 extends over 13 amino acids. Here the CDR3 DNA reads TGTGCCAGCAGCTTAGAATCAAAAGAGACCCAGTACTTC. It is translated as CASSLESKETQYF.

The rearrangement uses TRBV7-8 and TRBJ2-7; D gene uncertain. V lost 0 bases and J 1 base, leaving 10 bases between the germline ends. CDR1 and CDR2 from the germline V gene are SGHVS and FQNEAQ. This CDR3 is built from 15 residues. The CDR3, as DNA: TGTGCCAGCAGCTTAGCAGGGTTAGGGTCCTACGAGCAGTACTTC. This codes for CASSLAGLGSYEQYF.

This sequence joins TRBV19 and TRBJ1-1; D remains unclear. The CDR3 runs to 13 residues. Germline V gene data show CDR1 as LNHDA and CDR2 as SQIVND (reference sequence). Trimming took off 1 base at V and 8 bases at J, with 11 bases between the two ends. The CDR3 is CASSIAESAEAFF. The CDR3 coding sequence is TGTGCCAGTAGTATAGCGGAATCGGCCGAAGCTTTCTTT.

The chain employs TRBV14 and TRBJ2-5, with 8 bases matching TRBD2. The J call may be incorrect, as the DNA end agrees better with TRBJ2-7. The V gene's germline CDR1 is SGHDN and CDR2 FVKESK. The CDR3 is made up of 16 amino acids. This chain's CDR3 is CASSQGSGRTLREQYF. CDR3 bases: TGTGCCAGCAGCCAAGGGAGCGGGAGAACTCTCCGCGAGCAGTACTTC.

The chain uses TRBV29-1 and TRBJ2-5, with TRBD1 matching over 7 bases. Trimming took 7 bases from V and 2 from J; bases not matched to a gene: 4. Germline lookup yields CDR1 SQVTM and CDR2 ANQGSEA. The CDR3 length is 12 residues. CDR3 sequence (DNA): TGCAGCGCACAGGGGCTTCAAGAGACCCAGTACTTC. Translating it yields CSAQGLQETQYF.

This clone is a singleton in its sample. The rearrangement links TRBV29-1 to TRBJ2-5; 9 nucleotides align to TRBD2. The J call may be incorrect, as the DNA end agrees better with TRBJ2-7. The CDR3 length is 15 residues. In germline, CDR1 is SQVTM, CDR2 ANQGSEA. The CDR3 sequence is CSVEDRTSDSYEQYF. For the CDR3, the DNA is TGCAGCGTTGAAGATAGGACTAGCGACAGCTACGAGCAGTACTTC.

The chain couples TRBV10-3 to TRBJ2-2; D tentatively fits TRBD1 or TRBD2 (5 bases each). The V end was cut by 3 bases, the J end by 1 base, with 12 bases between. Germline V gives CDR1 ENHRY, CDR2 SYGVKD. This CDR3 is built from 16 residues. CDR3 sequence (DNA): TGTGCCATCAGTGAAACGGGGCAGGGGAACACCGGGGAGCTGTTTTTT. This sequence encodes CAISETGQGNTGELFF.

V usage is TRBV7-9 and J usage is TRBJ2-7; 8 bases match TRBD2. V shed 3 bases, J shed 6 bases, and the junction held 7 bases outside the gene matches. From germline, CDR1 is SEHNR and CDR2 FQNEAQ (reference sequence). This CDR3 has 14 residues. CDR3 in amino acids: CASSFLAGYSEQYF. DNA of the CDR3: TGTGCCAGCAGCTTTCTAGCGGGTTATAGCGAGCAGTACTTC.

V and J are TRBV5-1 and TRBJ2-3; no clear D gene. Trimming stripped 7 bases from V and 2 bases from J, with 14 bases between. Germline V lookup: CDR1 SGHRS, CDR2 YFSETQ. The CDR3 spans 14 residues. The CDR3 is CASAVWIDTDTQYF. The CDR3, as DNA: TGCGCCAGCGCGGTTTGGATTGACACAGATACGCAGTATTTT.

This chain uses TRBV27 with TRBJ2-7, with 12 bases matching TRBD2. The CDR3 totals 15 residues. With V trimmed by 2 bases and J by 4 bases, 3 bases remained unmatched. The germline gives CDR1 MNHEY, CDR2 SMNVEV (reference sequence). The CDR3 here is CASSLGTSGLYEQYF. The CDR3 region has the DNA TGTGCCAGCAGTTTAGGGACTAGCGGGCTGTACGAGCAGTACTTC.

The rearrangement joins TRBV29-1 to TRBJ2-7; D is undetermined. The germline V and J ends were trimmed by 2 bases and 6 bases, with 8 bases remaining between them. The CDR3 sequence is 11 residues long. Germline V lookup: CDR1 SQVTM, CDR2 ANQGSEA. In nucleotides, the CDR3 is TGCAGCGTTGAAACGGACGGCGAGCAGTACTTC. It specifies CSVETDGEQYF.

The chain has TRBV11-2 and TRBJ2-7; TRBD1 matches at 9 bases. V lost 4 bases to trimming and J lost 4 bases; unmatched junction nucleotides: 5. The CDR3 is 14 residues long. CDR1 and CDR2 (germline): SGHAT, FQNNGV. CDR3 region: CASSWTGTGYEQYF. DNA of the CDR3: TGTGCCAGCAGCTGGACCGGGACAGGGTACGAGCAGTACTTC.

The CDR3 sequence: CASSLLSEGHNTEAFF. CDR3 DNA: TGTGCCAGCAGTTTATTGAGTGAGGGGCACAACACTGAAGCTTTCTTT. The V and J genes are TRBV28 and TRBJ1-1; perhaps TRBD1 as D (5 bases). There are 16 residues in the CDR3. Trimming stripped 1 base from V and 2 bases from J, with 14 bases between. Germline values: CDR1 MDHEN, CDR2 SYDVKM.

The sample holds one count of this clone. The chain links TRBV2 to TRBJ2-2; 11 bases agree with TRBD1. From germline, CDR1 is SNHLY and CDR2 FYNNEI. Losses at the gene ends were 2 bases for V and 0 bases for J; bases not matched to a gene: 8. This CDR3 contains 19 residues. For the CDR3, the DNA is TGTGCCAGCAGTGAACCCGGGACAGGGGGTGACACGAACACCGGGGAGCTGTTTTTT. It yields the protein CASSEPGTGGDTNTGELFF.

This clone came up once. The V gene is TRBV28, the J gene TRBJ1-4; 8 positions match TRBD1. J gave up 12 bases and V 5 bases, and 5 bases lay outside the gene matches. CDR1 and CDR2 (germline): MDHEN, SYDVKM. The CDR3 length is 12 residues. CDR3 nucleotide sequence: TGTGCCAGCAGTCCGGGACAGGTTGAACTGTTTTTT. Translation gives CASSPGQVELFF. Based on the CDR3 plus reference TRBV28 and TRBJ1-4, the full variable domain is DVKVTQSSRYLVKRTGEKVFLECVQDMDHENMFWYRQDPGLGLRLIYFSYDVKMKEKGDIPEGYSVSREKKERFSLILESASTNQTSMYLCASSPGQVELFFGSGTQLSVL.

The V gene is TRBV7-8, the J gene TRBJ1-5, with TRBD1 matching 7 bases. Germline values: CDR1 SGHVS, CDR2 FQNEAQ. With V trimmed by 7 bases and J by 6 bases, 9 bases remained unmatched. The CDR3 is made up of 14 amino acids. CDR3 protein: CASTLGGGGQPQHF. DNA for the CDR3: TGTGCCAGCACCTTGGGAGGGGGCGGTCAGCCCCAGCATTTT.

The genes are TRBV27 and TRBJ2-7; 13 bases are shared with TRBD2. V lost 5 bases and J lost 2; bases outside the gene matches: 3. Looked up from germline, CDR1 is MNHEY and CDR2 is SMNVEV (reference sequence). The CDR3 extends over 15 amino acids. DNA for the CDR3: TGTGCCAGCAGTCCTGGGACTAGCGGGGCCTACGAGCAGTACTTC. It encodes CASSPGTSGAYEQYF.

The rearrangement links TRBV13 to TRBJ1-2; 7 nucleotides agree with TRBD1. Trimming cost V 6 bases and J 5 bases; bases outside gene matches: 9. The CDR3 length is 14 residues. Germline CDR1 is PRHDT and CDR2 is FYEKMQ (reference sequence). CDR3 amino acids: CASSSADRDYGYTF. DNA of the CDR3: TGTGCCAGCAGTTCCGCCGACAGGGATTATGGCTACACCTTC.

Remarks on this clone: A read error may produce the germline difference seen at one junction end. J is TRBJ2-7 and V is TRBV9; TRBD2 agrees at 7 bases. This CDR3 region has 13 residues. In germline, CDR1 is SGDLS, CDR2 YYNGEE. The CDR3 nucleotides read TGTGCCAGCAGCGTAGGGGGAGGGCAACCTTCAGTATTC. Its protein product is CASSVGGGQPSVF.